This T cell receptor (beta chain) was retrieved from a study of T cell repertoires in aging, cancer and after chemotherapy. Study-level findings and limits: Hematological cancer patients had lymphoid organ infiltration that may impair thymic emigration or T cell expansion.

This clonotype ranks as medium-sized. Its antigen is not identified. TCR beta rearrangements were amplified from peripheral blood genomic DNA. Multiplex touch-down PCR with TRB-A/B primers amplified rearranged V-D-J TRB sequences. TCRdb passed the multiplex PCR reads through MiXCR, listing each CDR3 protein once. This table holds about 5,000 distinct CDR3 sequences, about 32% found once. Germline loops: CDR1 KGHDR, CDR2 SFDVKD. This CDR3 region has 18 residues. Trimming removed 1 base at V and 0 bases at J, with 16 bases between. The specimen sequenced was blood. This chain connects TRBV24-1 to TRBJ2-3; D may be TRBD2 (7 bases). The clonotype comes from a human donor with a blood cancer. The donor label of this sample is uncertain. CDR3 sequence reads: CATSDLSGGGGSTDTQYF. The CDR3 bases are TGTGCCACCAGTGATTTATCCGGGGGCGGGGGAAGCACAGATACGCAGTATTTT.